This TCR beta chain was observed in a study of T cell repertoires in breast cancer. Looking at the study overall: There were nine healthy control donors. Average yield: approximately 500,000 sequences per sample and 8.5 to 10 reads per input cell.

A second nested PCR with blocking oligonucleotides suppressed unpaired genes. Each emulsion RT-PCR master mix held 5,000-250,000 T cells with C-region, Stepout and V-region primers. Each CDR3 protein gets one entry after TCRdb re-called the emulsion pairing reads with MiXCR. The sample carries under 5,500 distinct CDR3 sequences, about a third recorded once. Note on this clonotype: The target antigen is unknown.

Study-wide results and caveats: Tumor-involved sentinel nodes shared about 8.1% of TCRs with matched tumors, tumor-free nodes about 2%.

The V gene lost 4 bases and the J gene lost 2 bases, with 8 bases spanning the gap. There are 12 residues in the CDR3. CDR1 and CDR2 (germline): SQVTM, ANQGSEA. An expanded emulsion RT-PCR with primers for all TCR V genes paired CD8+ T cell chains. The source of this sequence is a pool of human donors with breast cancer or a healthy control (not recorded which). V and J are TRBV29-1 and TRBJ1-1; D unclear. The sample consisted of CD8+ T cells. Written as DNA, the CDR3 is TGCAGCGTTGGGCGGAGTAACACTGAAGCTTTCTTT. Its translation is CSVGRSNTEAFF.